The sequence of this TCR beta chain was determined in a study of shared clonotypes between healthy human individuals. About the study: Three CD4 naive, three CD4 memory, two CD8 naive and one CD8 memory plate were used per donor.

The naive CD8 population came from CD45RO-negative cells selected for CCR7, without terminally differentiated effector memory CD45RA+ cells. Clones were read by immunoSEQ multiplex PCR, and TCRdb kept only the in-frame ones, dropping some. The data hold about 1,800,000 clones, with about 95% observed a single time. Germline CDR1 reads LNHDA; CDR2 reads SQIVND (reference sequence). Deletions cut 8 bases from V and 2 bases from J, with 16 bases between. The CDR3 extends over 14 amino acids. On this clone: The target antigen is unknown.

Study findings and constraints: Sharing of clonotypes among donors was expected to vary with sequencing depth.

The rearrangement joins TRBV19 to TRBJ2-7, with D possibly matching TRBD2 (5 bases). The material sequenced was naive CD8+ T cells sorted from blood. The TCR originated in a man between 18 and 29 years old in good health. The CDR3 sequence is CASGEHTPPYEQYF. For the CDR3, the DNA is TGTGCCAGTGGGGAGCATACGCCACCCTACGAGCAGTACTTC.